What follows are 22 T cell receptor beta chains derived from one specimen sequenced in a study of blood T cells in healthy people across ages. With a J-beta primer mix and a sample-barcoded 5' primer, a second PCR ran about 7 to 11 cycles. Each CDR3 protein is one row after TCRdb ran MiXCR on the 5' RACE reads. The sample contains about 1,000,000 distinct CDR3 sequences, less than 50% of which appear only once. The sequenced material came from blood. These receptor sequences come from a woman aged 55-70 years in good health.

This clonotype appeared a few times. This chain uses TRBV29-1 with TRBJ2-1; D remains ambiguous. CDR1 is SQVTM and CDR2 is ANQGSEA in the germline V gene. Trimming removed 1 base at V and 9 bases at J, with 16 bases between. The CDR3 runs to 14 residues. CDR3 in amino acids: CSVEAPGLQGEQFF. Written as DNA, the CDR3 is TGCAGCGTTGAAGCCCCGGGCCTTCAAGGTGAGCAGTTCTTC.

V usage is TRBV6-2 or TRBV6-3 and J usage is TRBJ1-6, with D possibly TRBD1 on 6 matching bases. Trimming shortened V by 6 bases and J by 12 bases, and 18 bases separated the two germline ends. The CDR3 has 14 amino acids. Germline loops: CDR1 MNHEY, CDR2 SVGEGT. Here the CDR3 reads CASSPWDTARPLHF. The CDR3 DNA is TGTGCCAGCAGCCCGTGGGACACCGCCAGACCCCTCCACTTT.

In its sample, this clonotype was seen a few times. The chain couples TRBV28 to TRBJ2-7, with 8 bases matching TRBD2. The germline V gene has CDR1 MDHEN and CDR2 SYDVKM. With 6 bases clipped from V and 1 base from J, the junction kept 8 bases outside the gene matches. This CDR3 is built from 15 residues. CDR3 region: CASSAGGNPSYEQYF. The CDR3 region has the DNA TGTGCCAGCAGCGCGGGAGGCAACCCTTCCTACGAGCAGTACTTC.

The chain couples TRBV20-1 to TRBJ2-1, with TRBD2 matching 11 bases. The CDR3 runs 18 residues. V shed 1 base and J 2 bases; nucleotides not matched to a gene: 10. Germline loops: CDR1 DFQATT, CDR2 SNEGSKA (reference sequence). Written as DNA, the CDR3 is TGCAGTGCTAGAGGACTAGCGGGATCCCTTTCCCCCTACAATGAGCAGTTCTTC. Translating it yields CSARGLAGSLSPYNEQFF.

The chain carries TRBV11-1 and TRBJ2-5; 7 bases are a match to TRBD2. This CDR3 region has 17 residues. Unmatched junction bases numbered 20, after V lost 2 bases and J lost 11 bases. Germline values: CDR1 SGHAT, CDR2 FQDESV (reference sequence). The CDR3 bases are TGTGCCAGCAGCTTACTAGCAACGGGGGGAACCTCTACGAGGCAGTACTTC. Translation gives CASSLLATGGTSTRQYF. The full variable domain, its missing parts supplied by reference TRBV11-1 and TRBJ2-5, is EAEVAQSPRYKITEKSQAVAFWCDPISGHATLYWYRQILGQGPELLVQFQDESVVDDSQLPKDRFSAERLKGVDSTLKIQPAELGDSAMYLCASSLLATGGTSTRQYFGPGTRLLVL.

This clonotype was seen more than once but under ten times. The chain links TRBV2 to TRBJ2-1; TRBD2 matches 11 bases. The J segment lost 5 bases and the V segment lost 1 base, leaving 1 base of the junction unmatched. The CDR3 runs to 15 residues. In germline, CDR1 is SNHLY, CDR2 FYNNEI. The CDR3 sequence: CASSEELAGDNEQFF. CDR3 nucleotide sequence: TGTGCCAGCAGTGAAGAACTAGCGGGGGACAATGAGCAGTTCTTC.

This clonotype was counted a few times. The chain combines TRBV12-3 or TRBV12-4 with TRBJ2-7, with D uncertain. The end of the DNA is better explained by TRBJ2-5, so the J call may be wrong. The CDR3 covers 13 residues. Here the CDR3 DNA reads TGTGCCAGCAGTGTAGGCCACAAAGAGACCCAGTACTTC. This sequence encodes CASSVGHKETQYF.

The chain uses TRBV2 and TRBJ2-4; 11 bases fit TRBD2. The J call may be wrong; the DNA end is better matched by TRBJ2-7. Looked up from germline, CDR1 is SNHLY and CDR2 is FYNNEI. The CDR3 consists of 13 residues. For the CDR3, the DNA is TGTGCCAGCAGACTAGCGGGAGAGAGCGAGCAGTACTTC. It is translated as CASRLAGESEQYF.

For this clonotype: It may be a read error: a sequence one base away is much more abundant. Written as DNA, the CDR3 is TGTGCCAGCAGAACAGGAGAAAGGCAGCAGTACTTC. It is translated as CASRTGERQQYF. The chain employs TRBV3-1 and TRBJ2-5; possible D gene TRBD1, 5 bases. Per germline, CDR1 LGHDT and CDR2 YNNKEL (reference sequence). Trimming shortened V by 6 bases and J by 11 bases, and 16 bases separated the two germline ends. CDR3 length: 12 residues.

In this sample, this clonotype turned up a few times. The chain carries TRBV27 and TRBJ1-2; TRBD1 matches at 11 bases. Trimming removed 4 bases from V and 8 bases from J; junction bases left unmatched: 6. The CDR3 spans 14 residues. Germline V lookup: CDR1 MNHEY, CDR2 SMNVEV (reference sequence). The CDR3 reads CASSSGQGATGYTF. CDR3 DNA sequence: TGTGCCAGCAGTTCCGGACAGGGGGCGACGGGCTACACCTTC.

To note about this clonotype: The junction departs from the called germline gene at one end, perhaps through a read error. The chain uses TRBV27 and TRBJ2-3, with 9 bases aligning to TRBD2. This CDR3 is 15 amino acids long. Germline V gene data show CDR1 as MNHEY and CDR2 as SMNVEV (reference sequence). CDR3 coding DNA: TGTGCCAGCAGTTCCGGACTAGCGCGAACAGGTACGCAGTATTTT. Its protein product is CASSSGLARTGTQYF.

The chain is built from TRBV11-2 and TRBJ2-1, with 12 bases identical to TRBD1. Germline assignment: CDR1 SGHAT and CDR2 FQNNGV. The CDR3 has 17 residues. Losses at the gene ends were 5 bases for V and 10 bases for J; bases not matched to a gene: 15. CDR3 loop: CASSTTPRDRGRGEQFF. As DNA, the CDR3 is TGTGCCAGCAGCACCACTCCTCGGGACAGGGGGCGCGGGGAGCAGTTCTTC. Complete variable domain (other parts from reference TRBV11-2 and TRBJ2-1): EAGVAQSPRYKIIEKRQSVAFWCNPISGHATLYWYQQILGQGPKLLIQFQNNGVVDDSQLPKDRFSAERLKGVDSTLKIQPAKLEDSAVYLCASSTTPRDRGRGEQFFGPGTRLTVL.

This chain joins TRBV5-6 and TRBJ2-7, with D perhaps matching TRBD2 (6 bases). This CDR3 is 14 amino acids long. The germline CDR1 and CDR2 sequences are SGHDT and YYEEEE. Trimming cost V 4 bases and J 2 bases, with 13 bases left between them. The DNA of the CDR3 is TGTGCCAGCAGCCACCGGACTACACCCTACGAGCAGTACTTC. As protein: CASSHRTTPYEQYF.

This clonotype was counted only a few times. CDR3 in DNA: TGTGCCAGCAGTTTTACGGTGATTAACTATGGCTACACCTTC. This translates into CASSFTVINYGYTF. This rearrangement joins TRBV28 to TRBJ1-2; D remains ambiguous. Trimming shortened V by 3 bases and J by 1 base, and 9 bases separated the two germline ends. CDR3 length equals 14 residues. Per germline, CDR1 MDHEN and CDR2 SYDVKM.

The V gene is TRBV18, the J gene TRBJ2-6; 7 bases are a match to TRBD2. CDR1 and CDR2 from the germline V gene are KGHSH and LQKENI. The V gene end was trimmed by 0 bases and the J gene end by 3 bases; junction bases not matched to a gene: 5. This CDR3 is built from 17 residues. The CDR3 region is CASSPPQGGSGANVLTF. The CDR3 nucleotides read TGTGCCAGCTCACCACCGCAGGGAGGGAGTGGGGCCAACGTCCTGACTTTC.

Here the CDR3 reads CASSEGPGLRDLDEQYF. The CDR3 bases are TGCGCCAGCAGTGAGGGACCGGGACTAAGAGATTTGGATGAGCAGTACTTC. V and J are TRBV10-1 and TRBJ2-5; 7 positions match TRBD2. Germline lookup yields CDR1 WNHNN and CDR2 SYGVQD (reference sequence). There are 17 residues in the CDR3. Losses at the gene ends were 2 bases for V and 11 bases for J; bases not matched to a gene: 20.

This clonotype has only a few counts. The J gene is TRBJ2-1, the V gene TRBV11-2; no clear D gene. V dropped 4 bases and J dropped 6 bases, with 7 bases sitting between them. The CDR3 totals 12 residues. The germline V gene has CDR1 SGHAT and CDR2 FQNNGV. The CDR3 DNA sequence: TGTGCCAGCAGCTCTGTGAGCAATGAGCAGTTCTTC. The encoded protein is CASSSVSNEQFF.

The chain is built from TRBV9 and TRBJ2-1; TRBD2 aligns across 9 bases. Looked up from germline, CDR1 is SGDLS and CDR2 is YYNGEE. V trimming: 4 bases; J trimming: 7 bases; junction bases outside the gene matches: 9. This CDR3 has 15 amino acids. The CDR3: CASSLSGTSMNEQFF. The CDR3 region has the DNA TGTGCCAGCAGCCTCTCCGGGACTAGCATGAATGAGCAGTTCTTC.

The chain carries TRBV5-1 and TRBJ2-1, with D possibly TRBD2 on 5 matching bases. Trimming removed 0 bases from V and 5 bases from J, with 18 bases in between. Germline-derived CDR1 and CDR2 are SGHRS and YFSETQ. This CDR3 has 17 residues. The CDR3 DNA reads TGCGCCAGCAGCTTGGTGGGGAGTGCGACCCCACACAATGAGCAGTTCTTC. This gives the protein CASSLVGSATPHNEQFF.

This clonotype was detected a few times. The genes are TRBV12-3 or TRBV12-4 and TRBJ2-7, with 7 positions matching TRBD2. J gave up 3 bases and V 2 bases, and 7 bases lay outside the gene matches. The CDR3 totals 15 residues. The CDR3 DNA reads TGTGCCAGCAGTTTAAGTAGCGGGCTGAACTACGAGCAGTACTTC. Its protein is CASSLSSGLNYEQYF.

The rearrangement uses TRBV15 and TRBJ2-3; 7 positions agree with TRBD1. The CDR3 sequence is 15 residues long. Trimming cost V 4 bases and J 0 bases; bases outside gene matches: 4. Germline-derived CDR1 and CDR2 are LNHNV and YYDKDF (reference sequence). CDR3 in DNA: TGTGCCACCAGCATCACAGGGGTTAGCACAGATACGCAGTATTTT. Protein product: CATSITGVSTDTQYF.

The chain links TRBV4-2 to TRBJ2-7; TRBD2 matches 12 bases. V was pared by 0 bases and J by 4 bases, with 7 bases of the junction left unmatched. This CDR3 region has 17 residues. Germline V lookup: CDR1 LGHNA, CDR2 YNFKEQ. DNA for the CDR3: TGTGCCAGCAGCCAAGAACCCGGGACTAGCGGGTCTTACGAGCAGTACTTC. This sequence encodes CASSQEPGTSGSYEQYF.